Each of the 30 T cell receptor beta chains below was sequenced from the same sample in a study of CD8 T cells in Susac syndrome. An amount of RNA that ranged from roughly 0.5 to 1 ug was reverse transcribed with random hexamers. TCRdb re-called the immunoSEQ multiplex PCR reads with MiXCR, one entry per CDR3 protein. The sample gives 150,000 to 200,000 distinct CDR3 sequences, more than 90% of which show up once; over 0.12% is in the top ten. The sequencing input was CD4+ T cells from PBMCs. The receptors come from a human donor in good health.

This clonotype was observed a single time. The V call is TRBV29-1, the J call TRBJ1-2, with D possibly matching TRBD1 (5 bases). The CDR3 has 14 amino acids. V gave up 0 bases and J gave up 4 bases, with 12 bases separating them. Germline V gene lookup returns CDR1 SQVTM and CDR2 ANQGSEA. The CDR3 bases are TGCAGCGTTGAAGATCGCGGGGCCTTCTATGGCTACACCTTC. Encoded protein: CSVEDRGAFYGYTF.

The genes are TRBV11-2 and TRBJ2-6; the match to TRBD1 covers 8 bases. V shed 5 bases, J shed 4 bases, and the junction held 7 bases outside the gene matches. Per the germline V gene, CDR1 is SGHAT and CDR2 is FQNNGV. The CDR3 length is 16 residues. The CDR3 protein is CASSPRQGNGANVLTF. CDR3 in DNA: TGTGCCAGCAGCCCTCGACAGGGGAACGGGGCCAACGTCCTGACTTTC. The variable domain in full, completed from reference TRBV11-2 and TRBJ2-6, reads EAGVAQSPRYKIIEKRQSVAFWCNPISGHATLYWYQQILGQGPKLLIQFQNNGVVDDSQLPKDRFSAERLKGVDSTLKIQPAKLEDSAVYLCASSPRQGNGANVLTFGAGSRLTVL.

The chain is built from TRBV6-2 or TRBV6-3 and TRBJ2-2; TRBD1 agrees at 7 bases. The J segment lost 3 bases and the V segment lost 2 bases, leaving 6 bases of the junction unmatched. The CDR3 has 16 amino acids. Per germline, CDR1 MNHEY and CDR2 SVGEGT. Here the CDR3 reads CASSYPTGVDTGELFF. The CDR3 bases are TGTGCCAGCAGTTACCCCACAGGGGTCGACACCGGGGAGCTGTTTTTT.

The CDR3 DNA sequence: TGTGCCACCAGTGACCCCAGGGGGCGCACCGGGGAGCTGTTTTTT. Residues: CATSDPRGRTGELFF. This chain uses TRBV24-1 with TRBJ2-2; 8 bases align to TRBD1. From germline, CDR1 is KGHDR and CDR2 SFDVKD. This CDR3 comprises 15 residues. The trim removed 4 bases at V and 4 bases at J, leaving 4 bases unmatched.

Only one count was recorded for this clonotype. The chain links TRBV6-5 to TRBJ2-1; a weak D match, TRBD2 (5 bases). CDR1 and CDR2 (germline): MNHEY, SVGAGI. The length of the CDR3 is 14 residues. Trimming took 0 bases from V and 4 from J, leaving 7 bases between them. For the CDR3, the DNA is TGTGCCAGCAGTTACTCGAGGGTTTACAATGAGCAGTTCTTC. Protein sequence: CASSYSRVYNEQFF.

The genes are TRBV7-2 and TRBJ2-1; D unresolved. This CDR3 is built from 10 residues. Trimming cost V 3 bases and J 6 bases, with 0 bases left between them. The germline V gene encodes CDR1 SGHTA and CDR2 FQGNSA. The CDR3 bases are TGTGCCAGCAGCTTCAATGAGCAGTTCTTC. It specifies CASSFNEQFF.

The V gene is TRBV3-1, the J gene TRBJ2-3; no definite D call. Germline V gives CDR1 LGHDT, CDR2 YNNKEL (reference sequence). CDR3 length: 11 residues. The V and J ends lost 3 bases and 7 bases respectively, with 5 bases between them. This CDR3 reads CASSHSYTQYF. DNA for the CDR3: TGTGCCAGCAGCCATAGTTATACGCAGTATTTT.

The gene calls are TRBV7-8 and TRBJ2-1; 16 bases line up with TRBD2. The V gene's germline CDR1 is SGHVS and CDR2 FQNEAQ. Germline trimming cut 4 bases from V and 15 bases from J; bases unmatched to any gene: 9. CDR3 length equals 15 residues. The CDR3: CASSSGTSGGALPFF. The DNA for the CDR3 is TGTGCCAGCAGCTCCGGGACTAGCGGGGGGGCGCTGCCGTTCTTC.

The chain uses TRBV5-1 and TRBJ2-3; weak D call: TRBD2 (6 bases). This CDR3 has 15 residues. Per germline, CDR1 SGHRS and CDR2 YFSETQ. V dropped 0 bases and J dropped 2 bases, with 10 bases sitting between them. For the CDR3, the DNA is TGCGCCAGCAGCTTGGATGGGACTTCCACAGATACGCAGTATTTT. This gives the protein CASSLDGTSTDTQYF.

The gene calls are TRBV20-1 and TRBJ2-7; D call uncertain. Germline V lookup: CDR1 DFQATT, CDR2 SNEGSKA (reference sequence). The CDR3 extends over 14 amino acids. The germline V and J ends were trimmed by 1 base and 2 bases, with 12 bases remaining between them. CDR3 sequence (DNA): TGCAGTGCTAGAGTCCCGACCCCAGCCTACGAGCAGTACTTC. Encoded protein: CSARVPTPAYEQYF.

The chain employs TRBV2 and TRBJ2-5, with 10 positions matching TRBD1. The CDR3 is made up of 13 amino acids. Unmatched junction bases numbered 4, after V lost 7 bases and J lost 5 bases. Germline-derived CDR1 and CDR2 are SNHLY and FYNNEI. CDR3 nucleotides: TGTGCCAGCACTCTGGACAGGGGGGAGACCCAGTACTTC. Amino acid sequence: CASTLDRGETQYF.

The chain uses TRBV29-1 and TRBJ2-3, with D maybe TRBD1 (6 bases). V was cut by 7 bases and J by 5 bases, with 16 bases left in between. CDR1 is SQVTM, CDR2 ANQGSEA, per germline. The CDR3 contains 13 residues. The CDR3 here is CSAARDTEDTQYF. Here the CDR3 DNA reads TGCAGCGCCGCCCGGGACACGGAAGATACGCAGTATTTT.

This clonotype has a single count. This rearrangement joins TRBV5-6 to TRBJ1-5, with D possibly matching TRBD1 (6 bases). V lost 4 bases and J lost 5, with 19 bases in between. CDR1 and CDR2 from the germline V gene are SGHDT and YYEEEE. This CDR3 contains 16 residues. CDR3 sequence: CASSEGTLGGHQPQHF. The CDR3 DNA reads TGTGCCAGCAGCGAGGGGACACTCGGTGGGCATCAGCCCCAGCATTTT.

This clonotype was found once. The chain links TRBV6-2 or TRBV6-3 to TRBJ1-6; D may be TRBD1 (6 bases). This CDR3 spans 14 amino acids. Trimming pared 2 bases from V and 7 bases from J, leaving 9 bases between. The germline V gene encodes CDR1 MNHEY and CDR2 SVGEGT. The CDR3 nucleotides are TGTGCCAGCAGTTACGACAGGATCAATTCACCCCTCCACTTT. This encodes CASSYDRINSPLHF.

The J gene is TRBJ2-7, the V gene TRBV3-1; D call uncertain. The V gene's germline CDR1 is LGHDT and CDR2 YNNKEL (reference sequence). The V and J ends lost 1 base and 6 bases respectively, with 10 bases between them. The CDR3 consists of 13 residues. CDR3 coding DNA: TGTGCCAGCAGCCAAGGACGTGGGGTCGAGCAGTACTTC. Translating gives CASSQGRGVEQYF.

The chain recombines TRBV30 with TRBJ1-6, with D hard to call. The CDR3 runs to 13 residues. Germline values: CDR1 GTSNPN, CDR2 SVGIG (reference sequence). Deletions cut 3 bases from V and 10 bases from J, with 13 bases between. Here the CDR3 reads CAWRSLARSPLHF. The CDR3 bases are TGTGCCTGGAGATCTTTGGCGAGATCACCCCTCCACTTT. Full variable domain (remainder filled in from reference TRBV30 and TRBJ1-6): SQTIHQWPATLVQPVGSPLSLECTVEGTSNPNLYWYRQAAGRGLQLLFYSVGIGQISSEVPQNLSASRPQDRQFILSSKKLLLSDSGFYLCAWRSLARSPLHFGNGTRLTVT.

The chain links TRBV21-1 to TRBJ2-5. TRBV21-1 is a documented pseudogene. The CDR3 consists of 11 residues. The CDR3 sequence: CASSSYPTQYF. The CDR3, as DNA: TGTGCCAGCAGCAGCTACCCGACCCAGTACTTC.

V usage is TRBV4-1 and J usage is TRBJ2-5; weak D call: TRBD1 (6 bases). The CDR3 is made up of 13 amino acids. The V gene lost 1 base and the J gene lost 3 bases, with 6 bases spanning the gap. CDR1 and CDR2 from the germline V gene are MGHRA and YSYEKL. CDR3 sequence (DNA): TGCGCCAGCAGCCAAGGACAGGAAGAGACCCAGTACTTC. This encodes CASSQGQEETQYF.

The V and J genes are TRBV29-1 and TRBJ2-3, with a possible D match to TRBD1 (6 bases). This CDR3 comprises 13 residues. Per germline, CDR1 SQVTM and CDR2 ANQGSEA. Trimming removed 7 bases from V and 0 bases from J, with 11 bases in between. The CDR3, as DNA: TGCAGCGCCGACAGGTCTAGCACAGATACGCAGTATTTT. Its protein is CSADRSSTDTQYF.

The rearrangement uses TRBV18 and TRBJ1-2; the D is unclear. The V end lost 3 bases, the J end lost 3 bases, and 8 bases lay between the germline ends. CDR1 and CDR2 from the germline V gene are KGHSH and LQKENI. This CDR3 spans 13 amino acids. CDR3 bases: TGTGCCAGCTCACCCTCGGAGGACTATGGCTACACCTTC. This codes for CASSPSEDYGYTF.

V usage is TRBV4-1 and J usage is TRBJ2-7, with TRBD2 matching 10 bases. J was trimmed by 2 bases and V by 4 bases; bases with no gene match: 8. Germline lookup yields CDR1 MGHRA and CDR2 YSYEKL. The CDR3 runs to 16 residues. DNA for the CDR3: TGCGCCAGCAGCCCCTCCGGACTAGCGGATACCTACGAGCAGTACTTC. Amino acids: CASSPSGLADTYEQYF.

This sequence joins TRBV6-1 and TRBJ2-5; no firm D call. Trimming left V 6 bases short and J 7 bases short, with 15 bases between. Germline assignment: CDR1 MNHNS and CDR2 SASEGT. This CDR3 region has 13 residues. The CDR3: CASRPTTVGTQYF. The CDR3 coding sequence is TGTGCCAGCAGGCCTACGACCGTGGGGACCCAGTACTTC.

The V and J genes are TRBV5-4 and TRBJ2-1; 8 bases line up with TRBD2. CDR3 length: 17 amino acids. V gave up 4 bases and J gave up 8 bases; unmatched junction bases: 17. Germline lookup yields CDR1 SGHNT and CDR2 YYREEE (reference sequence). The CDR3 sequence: CASSDPRGAGGIYEQFF. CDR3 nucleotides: TGTGCCAGCAGCGACCCTCGTGGCGCGGGGGGAATCTATGAGCAGTTCTTC.

Written as DNA, the CDR3 is TGTGCCAGCAGCTTAGAGAGGAATGAGCAGTTCTTC. It is translated as CASSLERNEQFF. The genes are TRBV13 and TRBJ2-1; no clear D. The CDR3 is 12 amino acids. Looked up from germline, CDR1 is PRHDT and CDR2 is FYEKMQ (reference sequence). Trimming took off 1 base at V and 7 bases at J, with 5 bases between the two ends.

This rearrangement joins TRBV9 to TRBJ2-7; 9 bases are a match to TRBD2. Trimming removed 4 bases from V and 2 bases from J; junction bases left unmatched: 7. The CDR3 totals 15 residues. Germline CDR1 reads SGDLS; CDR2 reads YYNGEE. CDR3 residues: CASSIDSGGAYEQYF. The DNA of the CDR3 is TGTGCCAGCAGCATTGATAGCGGGGGAGCCTACGAGCAGTACTTC.

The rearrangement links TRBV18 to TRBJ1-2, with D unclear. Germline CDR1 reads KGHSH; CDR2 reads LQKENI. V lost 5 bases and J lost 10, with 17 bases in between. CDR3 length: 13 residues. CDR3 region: CASSREQRGAYTF. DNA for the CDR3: TGTGCCAGCTCAAGGGAACAGAGAGGAGCCTACACCTTC.

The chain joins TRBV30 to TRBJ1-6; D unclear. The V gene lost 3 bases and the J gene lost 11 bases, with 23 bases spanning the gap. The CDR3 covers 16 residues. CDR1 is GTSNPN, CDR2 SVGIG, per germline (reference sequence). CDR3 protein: CAWSEGSGDGWAPLHF. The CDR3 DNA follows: TGTGCCTGGAGCGAAGGGAGCGGAGACGGGTGGGCACCCCTCCACTTT.

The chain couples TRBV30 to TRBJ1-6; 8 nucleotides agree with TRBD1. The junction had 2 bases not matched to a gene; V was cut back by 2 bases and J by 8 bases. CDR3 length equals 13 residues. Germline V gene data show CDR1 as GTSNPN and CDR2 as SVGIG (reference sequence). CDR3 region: CAWSLTGDSPLHF. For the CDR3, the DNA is TGTGCCTGGAGTTTGACAGGGGATTCACCCCTCCACTTT.

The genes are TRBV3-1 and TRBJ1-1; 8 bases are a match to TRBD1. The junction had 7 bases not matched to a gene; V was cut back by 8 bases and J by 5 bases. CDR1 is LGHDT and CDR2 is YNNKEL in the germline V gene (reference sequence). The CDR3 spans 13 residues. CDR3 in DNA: TGTGCCAGCGCACCGGGACAGGTGACTGAAGCTTTCTTT. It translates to CASAPGQVTEAFF.

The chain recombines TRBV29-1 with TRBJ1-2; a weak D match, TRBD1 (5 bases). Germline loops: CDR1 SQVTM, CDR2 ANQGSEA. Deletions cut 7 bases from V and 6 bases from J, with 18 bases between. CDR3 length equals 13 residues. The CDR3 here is CSARPQGFDGYTF. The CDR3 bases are TGCAGCGCTCGCCCCCAGGGTTTCGATGGCTACACCTTC.